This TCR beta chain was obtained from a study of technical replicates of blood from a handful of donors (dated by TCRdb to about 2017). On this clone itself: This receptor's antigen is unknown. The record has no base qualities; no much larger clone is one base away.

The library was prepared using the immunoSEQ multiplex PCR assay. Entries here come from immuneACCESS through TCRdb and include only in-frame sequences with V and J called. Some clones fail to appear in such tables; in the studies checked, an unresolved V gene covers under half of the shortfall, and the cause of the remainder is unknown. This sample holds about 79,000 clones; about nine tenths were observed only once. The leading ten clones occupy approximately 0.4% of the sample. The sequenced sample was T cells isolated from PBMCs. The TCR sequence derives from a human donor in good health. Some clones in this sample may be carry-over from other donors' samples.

The bases read TGTGCCTGGAGTTCCGGGACAGGGTCAAGGCAGCCCCAGCATTTT. Its protein reads: CAWSSGTGSRQPQHF. The V and J segments used are TRBV30 and TRBJ1-5; 9 central bases correspond to TRBD1. From the germline V gene (reference sequence), CDR1 is GTSNPN and CDR2 is SVGIG. From the cysteine through the phenylalanine, the CDR3 covers 15 amino acids. Of all the DNA, just the CDR3 is kept, 45 bases in frame from base 1. The germline V and J ends show losses of 2 bases and 7 bases respectively, and no gene match explains 9 bases of the junction.